Presented here are 5 T cell receptor beta chains from one specimen sequenced in a study of blood T cell repertoires in COVID-19. TCRdb's copy holds only in-frame clones and misses some; the assay was immunoSEQ multiplex PCR. Of nearly 300,000 clones listed, around nine tenths were seen once; the top ten hold less than 3%. The source material was PBMCs or T cells enriched from blood (not recorded which). Receptor source: a woman between 45 and 65 years old who had been exposed to COVID-19.

The V and J genes are TRBV6-5 and TRBJ2-3; 12 nucleotides line up with TRBD2. V was pared by 8 bases and J by 7 bases, with 10 bases of the junction left unmatched. Germline CDR1 and CDR2: MNHEY and SVGAGI. The CDR3 contains 15 residues. CDR3 sequence reads: CASHQLAGGLNTQYF. The CDR3 coding sequence is TGTGCCAGCCACCAACTAGCGGGGGGCCTAAATACGCAGTATTTT.

The chain uses TRBV6-5 and TRBJ2-7; a possible D gene is TRBD1 (5 bases). This CDR3 comprises 14 residues. CDR1 MNHEY and CDR2 SVGAGI come from the germline V gene. V was clipped by 4 bases and J by 2 bases, with 12 bases between them. The CDR3 coding sequence is TGTGCCAGCAGTTTCACAGGTGGGGCCTACGAGCAGTACTTC. Translating it yields CASSFTGGAYEQYF.

The rearrangement uses TRBV23-1 and TRBJ2-2, with D tentatively TRBD2 (6 bases). TRBV23-1 is treated as an ORF (open reading frame) with a function not yet certain. The CDR3 spans 20 residues. The V and J ends lost 4 bases and 6 bases respectively, with 30 bases between them. The CDR3 protein is CASSPALVDPGLTIAGELFF. The CDR3 DNA is TGCGCCAGCAGTCCCGCACTCGTCGATCCGGGACTGACTATAGCCGGGGAGCTGTTTTTT.

This clone was observed a few times. The V and J genes are TRBV30 and TRBJ1-2; the D gene is possibly TRBD1 (6 bases). V was shortened by 2 bases and J by 7 bases, with 26 bases between the two germline ends. Germline V CDR1 and CDR2: GTSNPN, SVGIG (reference sequence). The CDR3 length is 17 residues. CDR3 sequence: CAWSRYGMAGAPFGYTF. The CDR3 DNA sequence: TGTGCCTGGAGTCGCTATGGGATGGCGGGGGCTCCATTTGGCTACACCTTC.

This chain uses TRBV6-2 or TRBV6-3 with TRBJ2-3, with D tentatively TRBD2 (5 bases). V lost 5 bases, J lost 0 bases, and 12 bases lay in between. CDR1 and CDR2 from the germline V gene are MNHEY and SVGEGT. The CDR3 is 15 residues long. The CDR3 here is CASSPAETSTDTQYF. CDR3 in DNA: TGTGCCAGCAGTCCAGCGGAGACTAGCACAGATACGCAGTATTTT.